This is a list of T cell receptor beta chains from one sample in a study of chemoradiotherapy in HPV16-positive cancers. TCRdb keeps only in-frame clones here, not all; method: immunoSEQ multiplex PCR. The sample comprises about 6,600 clones, around 79% of which are singletons, and about 7.8% rests with the top ten. Specimen: tumor tissue, collected from a patient who underwent chemoradiotherapy. These receptors were obtained from a human donor with HPV-associated anogenital cancer. Both conserved end residues are part of each CDR3.

TRBJ1-1 TRBV2 CASTRQTNEAFF
TRBJ2-5 TRBV6-6 CASSSPGLAGLETQYF
TRBJ1-2 TRBV6-1 CASTHLDGEYGYTF
TRBJ1-2 TRBV6-5 CASSYRGGLGGYTF
TRBJ2-7 TRBV6-5 CASSWGTSSYEQYF
TRBJ2-2 TRBV19 CASSITGVTGELFF
TRBJ1-1 TRBV5-1 CASSPDRDHTEAFF
TRBJ1-2 TRBV28 CASSFGNRGLPSNYGYTF
TRBJ1-5 TRBV28 CASRPWGDSLGNQPQHF
TRBJ1-5 TRBV2 CASSVMAEFPQHF
TRBJ2-2 TRBV28 CASSFDSNTGELFF
TRBJ2-1 TRBV2 CASRGSGTSGGPNEQFF
TRBJ2-1 TRBV11-3 CASSLSGAQYNEQFF
TRBJ1-5 TRBV6-5 CASSKGGNSNQPQHF
TRBJ2-3 TRBV9 CASSVSPGLPHTQYF
TRBJ2-3 TRBV19 CASSSLSSTDTQYF
TRBJ2-2 TRBV5-1 CASAVQGNPGELFF
TRBJ1-5 TRBV25-1 CASSEWDSNQPQHF
TRBJ2-1 TRBV5-1 CASSLGLAGVLYSSYNEQFF
TRBJ2-7 TRBV2 CASSVDGTGSF
TRBJ1-1 TRBV6-1 CASSREGRNTEAFF
TRBJ2-7 TRBV19 CVSRWEDVLSYEQYF